Presented here are 9 T cell receptor beta chains from one specimen sequenced in a study of T cells in localized non-small cell lung cancer (dated by TCRdb to the early 2020s). The library came from the immunoSEQ multiplex PCR assay. TCRdb's version of the immuneACCESS table is confined to in-frame rearrangements and falls short of the full clone set. An unresolved V gene accounts for under half of the shortfall where checked; the remainder is of unknown origin. This sample comprises approximately 52,000 clones, 86% of them detected only once. Jointly, the top ten make up 18% of the sample. The material was peripheral blood, obtained before any cancer treatment. All receptors come from a male donor aged 60 or over with stage III squamous cell lung carcinoma.

This chain uses TRBV5-5 with TRBJ2-5; 10 bases align to TRBD2. The V segment lost 1 base and the J segment 4 bases; nucleotides outside the gene matches: 16. Germline assignment: CDR1 SGHKS and CDR2 YYEKEE (reference sequence). This CDR3 region has 19 residues. CDR3 DNA: TGTGCCAGCAGCTTGTCTTGGGCTAGCGGGGGAAGAATTCGAGAGACCCAGTACTTC. It yields the protein CASSLSWASGGRIRETQYF.

The V and J genes are TRBV7-9 and TRBJ1-1; possibly TRBD1 for D (5 bases). The V end was cut by 6 bases, the J end by 1 base, with 15 bases between. The germline CDR1 and CDR2 sequences are SEHNR and FQNEAQ (reference sequence). This CDR3 comprises 15 residues. CDR3 region: CASRRELTANTEAFF. Here the CDR3 DNA reads TGTGCCAGCAGACGAGAGCTGACAGCGAACACTGAAGCTTTCTTT.

This clone has more than one count but fewer than ten. The chain links TRBV14 to TRBJ1-1; D remains unclear. V gave up 4 bases and J gave up 1 base, with 7 bases separating them. CDR1 and CDR2 (germline): SGHDN, FVKESK. The CDR3 extends over 13 amino acids. CDR3 DNA: TGTGCCAGCAGCCTCGGACGGAACACTGAAGCTTTCTTT. Its protein product is CASSLGRNTEAFF.

This clone was seen a single time. The chain links TRBV27 to TRBJ1-5; D may be TRBD1 (5 bases). In germline, CDR1 is MNHEY, CDR2 SMNVEV (reference sequence). V shed 2 bases and J shed 7 bases, with 6 bases lying between them. The CDR3 loop spans 12 amino acids. The CDR3 here is CASSLGGQPQHF. CDR3 nucleotide sequence: TGTGCCAGCAGTTTAGGGGGGCAGCCCCAGCATTTT.

The rearrangement uses TRBV10-3 and TRBJ1-6; D possibly corresponds to TRBD1 (6 bases). Between the trimmed V and J ends, which lost 6 bases and 9 bases, there was a span of 15 bases. The CDR3 has 14 residues. CDR1 is ENHRY, CDR2 SYGVKD, per germline. CDR3 DNA sequence: TGTGCCATCAGCCTTGGGACATCTTTTTCACCCCTCCACTTT. Translation gives CAISLGTSFSPLHF.

The rearrangement joins TRBV7-6 to TRBJ2-5; D may be TRBD1 (5 bases). CDR1 SGHVS and CDR2 FNYEAQ come from the germline V gene. The CDR3 length is 13 residues. V gave up 5 bases and J gave up 1 base, with 8 bases separating them. The CDR3 DNA reads TGTGCCAGCAGCACAGGAGTCCAAGAGACCCAGTACTTC. As protein: CASSTGVQETQYF.

CDR3 protein: CASSSFSGPATGANVLTF. The CDR3 coding sequence is TGTGCCAGCAGCTCCTTCTCTGGGCCTGCAACTGGGGCCAACGTCCTGACTTTC. V usage is TRBV7-3 and J usage is TRBJ2-6, with D unclear. The V gene lost 4 bases and the J gene lost 2 bases, with 18 bases spanning the gap. This CDR3 comprises 18 residues. In germline, CDR1 is SGHTA, CDR2 FQGTGA.

This chain links TRBV19 with TRBJ2-7; TRBD1 matches 11 bases. The V and J ends lost 6 bases and 5 bases, in that order; junction bases with no gene match: 9. The CDR3 consists of 15 residues. Germline CDR1 and CDR2: LNHDA and SQIVND (reference sequence). The CDR3 DNA is TGTGCCAGTAGGAAACCCGGACAGGGGGCCAACGAGCAGTACTTC. This encodes CASRKPGQGANEQYF.

The chain carries TRBV6-5 and TRBJ1-3; the match to TRBD1 covers 9 bases. Germline CDR1 is MNHEY and CDR2 is SVGAGI. Trimming cost V 0 bases and J 0 bases; bases outside gene matches: 0. The CDR3 runs to 16 residues. The CDR3 coding sequence is TGTGCCAGCAGTTACTCGACAGGGGGCTCTGGAAACACCATATATTTT. Its translation: CASSYSTGGSGNTIYF.